The rows below give T cell receptor beta chains drawn from one sample of a study of blood T cells in healthy people across ages. TCRdb called the 5' RACE reads again in MiXCR, with one record for every CDR3 protein. Among 750,000 to 950,000 distinct CDR3 sequences, roughly 26% were seen once, and the ten largest hold around 3%. The sample was also reused in another study, on T cells of mothers and their children.

Sequencing input: blood. The origin of the receptors is a boy aged 5-17 years in good health. The CDR3 runs from the conserved cysteine through the conserved F or W. The D gene is left open where the match is weak. Some rows mark clone size as missing; the rest say once, few, many or name a class of expanded clone.

J: TRBJ2-7; D: .; V: TRBV7-9; size: few; DNA: TGTGCCAGCAGCTTACCAAGGGGGATAAGGGGTTTCGACGAGCAGTACTTC; CDR3: CASSLPRGIRGFDEQYF
J: TRBJ2-6; D: .; V: TRBV7-9; size: few; DNA: TGTGCCAGCAGCCCGCAAACAGGGGCCAACGTCCTGACTTTC; CDR3: CASSPQTGANVLTF
J: TRBJ2-7; D: .; V: TRBV5-1; size: few; DNA: TGCGCCAGCAGCAGCCGGGAGACCTACGAGCAGTACTTC; CDR3: CASSSRETYEQYF
J: TRBJ2-1; D: TRBD2; V: TRBV29-1; size: .; DNA: TGCAGCGCCCCGACTAGCTCAGGCATCAATGAGCAGTTCTTC; CDR3: CSAPTSSGINEQFF
J: TRBJ2-1; D: TRBD2; V: TRBV5-1; size: few; DNA: TGCGCCAGCAGCTTTGAAGCGGGGGAGACCTACAATGAGCAGTTCTTC; CDR3: CASSFEAGETYNEQFF
J: TRBJ2-7; D: .; V: TRBV20-1; size: few; DNA: TGCAGTGCTAGAGACCATGGCTCCTACGAGCAGTACTTC; CDR3: CSARDHGSYEQYF
J: TRBJ2-2; D: TRBD1; V: TRBV11-2; size: .; DNA: TGTGCCAGCAGCCAGGACAGGGTAGCTGGGGAGCTGTTTTTT; CDR3: CASSQDRVAGELFF
J: TRBJ2-5; D: .; V: TRBV29-1; size: few; DNA: TGCAGCGTTGAACGGGCTAGTTTTGAGACCCAGTACTTC; CDR3: CSVERASFETQYF
J: TRBJ1-1; D: .; V: TRBV7-9; size: .; DNA: TGTGCCAGCAGCTCATCGCAGGGTTTATGGACTGAAGCTTTCTTT; CDR3: CASSSSQGLWTEAFF
J: TRBJ1-1; D: .; V: TRBV10-3; size: few; DNA: TGTGCCATCAGTGAGACCGACAGAAATGAAGCTTTCTTT; CDR3: CAISETDRNEAFF
J: TRBJ1-4; D: .; V: TRBV29-1; size: .; DNA: TGCAGCGCTGAAGATATAGGGGGGCGAAGTGAAAAACTGTTTTTT; CDR3: CSAEDIGGRSEKLFF
J: TRBJ2-2; D: TRBD1; V: TRBV10-3; size: few; DNA: TGTGCCACGCGGACAGGGGAGAACACCGGGGAGCTGTTTTTT; CDR3: CATRTGENTGELFF
J: TRBJ1-1; D: .; V: TRBV6-1; size: few; DNA: TGTGCCAGCAGTGAAGGCAGGGGCACTGAAGCTTTCTTT; CDR3: CASSEGRGTEAFF
J: TRBJ2-3; D: TRBD2; V: TRBV6-5; size: .; DNA: TGTGCCAGCAGTTATTCTAGCGGGGGGTTTTCATATACGCAGTATTTT; CDR3: CASSYSSGGFSYTQYF
J: TRBJ1-1; D: .; V: TRBV5-1; size: few; DNA: TGCGCCAGCAGCTTGGAGGGGTTGGGGAACACTGAAGCTTTCTTT; CDR3: CASSLEGLGNTEAFF
J: TRBJ2-5; D: .; V: TRBV4-1; size: few; DNA: TGCGCCAGCAGCCAAGCGGTCCAAGAGACCCAGTACTTC; CDR3: CASSQAVQETQYF
J: TRBJ1-2; D: .; V: TRBV11-1; size: .; DNA: TGTGCCAGCAGCCCCTCCGGGCCGGCTAACTATGGCTACACCTTC; CDR3: CASSPSGPANYGYTF
J: TRBJ1-5; D: .; V: TRBV10-3; size: .; DNA: TGTGCCATCAGTGATGCCGGGGGGCCCTTCGTGGTACAGCCCCAGCATTTT; CDR3: CAISDAGGPFVVQPQHF
J: TRBJ2-1; D: .; V: TRBV3-1; size: .; DNA: TGTGCCAGCAGCCTCACAGGGAATTTTCGGGATGAGCAGTTCTTC; CDR3: CASSLTGNFRDEQFF
J: TRBJ2-4; D: TRBD1; V: TRBV6-5; size: .; DNA: TGTGCCAGCAGTTACCCCGTACAGGGGGCAATAGGAAACATTCAGTACTTC; CDR3: CASSYPVQGAIGNIQYF
J: TRBJ2-7; D: TRBD1; V: TRBV15; size: few; DNA: TGTGCCACCAGAGTTACCGGGACAGGGGCCTACGAGCAGTACTTC; CDR3: CATRVTGTGAYEQYF
J: TRBJ2-7; D: .; V: TRBV9; size: .; DNA: TGTGCCAGCAGCGTAGAGGGGACCAGCACGCAGTACTTC; CDR3: CASSVEGTSTQYF
J: TRBJ2-1; D: .; V: TRBV12-3/TRBV12-4; size: .; DNA: TGTGCCAGCAGTTTCGGGAGCGGAACTTGGGATGAGCAGTTCTTC; CDR3: CASSFGSGTWDEQFF
J: TRBJ2-7; D: .; V: TRBV2; size: few; DNA: TGTGCCGGCAGTGTGTACAGGGCTACCGAGCAGTACTTC; CDR3: CAGSVYRATEQYF
J: TRBJ2-5; D: .; V: TRBV6-1; size: many; DNA: TGTGCCAGCACTGAATGGGGAGGACAAGAGACCCAGTACTTC; CDR3: CASTEWGGQETQYF
J: TRBJ2-5; D: TRBD2; V: TRBV28; size: .; DNA: TGTGCCAGCAGTAGCAGCCTAGCGGGGGTCGAGACCCAGTACTTC; CDR3: CASSSSLAGVETQYF
J: TRBJ1-2; D: .; V: TRBV7-3; size: .; DNA: TGTGCCAGCAGCCCTGTAGGGGGGTCGGGCTACACCTTC; CDR3: CASSPVGGSGYTF
J: TRBJ2-2; D: .; V: TRBV6-5; size: few; DNA: TGTGCCAGCAGTTATAGAGGGGAGCTGTTTTTT; CDR3: CASSYRGELFF
J: TRBJ1-5; D: .; V: TRBV2; size: .; DNA: TGTGCCAGCAGTGCAGCTGGGGGCCCGGAACAGCCCCAGCATTTT; CDR3: CASSAAGGPEQPQHF
J: TRBJ2-7; D: TRBD1; V: TRBV25-1; size: .; DNA: TGTGCCAGCAGCGGGACAGACTCCTACGAGCAGTACTTC; CDR3: CASSGTDSYEQYF
J: TRBJ2-5; D: TRBD1; V: TRBV6-5; size: few; DNA: TGTGCCAGCAGGACAGGGGCGGGAGAGACCCAGTACTTC; CDR3: CASRTGAGETQYF
J: TRBJ2-5; D: .; V: TRBV27; size: few; DNA: TGTGCCAGCAGCCCCTACGAGCTAGCGTTGGCAGAGACCCAGTACTTC; CDR3: CASSPYELALAETQYF
J: TRBJ2-5; D: TRBD1; V: TRBV27; size: few; DNA: TGTGCCAGCAGTCCCAGGACAGGGAGTGAGCAGTACTTC; CDR3: CASSPRTGSEQYF
J: TRBJ2-7; D: .; V: TRBV5-1; size: .; DNA: TGCGCCAGCAGCCCGGCCCTGGACGGGATCCGTTACGAGCAGTACTTC; CDR3: CASSPALDGIRYEQYF
J: TRBJ2-5; D: .; V: TRBV5-1; size: few; DNA: TGCGCCGGCGGCTTTAACAGGGACTTGGAGCAGTACTTC; CDR3: CAGGFNRDLEQYF
J: TRBJ2-1; D: TRBD2; V: TRBV6-5; size: .; DNA: TGTGCCAGCAGTTACTCTGCTTCGCGGGGGGGAAGGAATGAGCAGTTCTTC; CDR3: CASSYSASRGGRNEQFF
J: TRBJ2-7; D: TRBD1; V: TRBV6-6; size: few; DNA: TGTGCCAGCAGTTACCCTCAGGGGGCTACACGGGACGAGCAGTACTTC; CDR3: CASSYPQGATRDEQYF
J: TRBJ2-7; D: TRBD1; V: TRBV9; size: few; DNA: TGTGCCAGCAGCGTGGGACAGGGACAAGCCTACGAGCAGTACTTC; CDR3: CASSVGQGQAYEQYF
J: TRBJ2-5; D: .; V: TRBV3-1; size: .; DNA: TGTGCCAGCAGCCAAACCGCTATCTTCGTCGGGGGAGGGACCCAGTACTTC; CDR3: CASSQTAIFVGGGTQYF
J: TRBJ1-1; D: .; V: TRBV28; size: .; DNA: TGTGCCAGCACCGGGCCAGACACTGAAGCTTTCTTT; CDR3: CASTGPDTEAFF
J: TRBJ1-1; D: .; V: TRBV4-1; size: few; DNA: TGCGCCAGCAGCCGAGCGGGGACCACTTTAATCACTGAAGCTTTCTTT; CDR3: CASSRAGTTLITEAFF
J: TRBJ1-1; D: TRBD1; V: TRBV6-1; size: .; DNA: TGTGCCAGTTCCGGGACAGGGGAAAAGGTAGCTTTCTTT; CDR3: CASSGTGEKVAFF
J: TRBJ2-5; D: TRBD2; V: TRBV7-6; size: .; DNA: TGTGCCAGCAGCTCTCACCCTCGCGTGCGGGGGGCCTCAGAGACCCAGTACTTC; CDR3: CASSSHPRVRGASETQYF
J: TRBJ2-1; D: TRBD2; V: TRBV5-6; size: .; DNA: TGTGCCAGCAGCTTGTTAGCGGGGGGGTTCGGTGAGCAGTTCTTC; CDR3: CASSLLAGGFGEQFF